Listed below are T cell receptor beta chains from one sample, sequenced in a study of PD-L1 blockade in urothelial cancer. TCRdb keeps only in-frame clones here, not all; method: immunoSEQ multiplex PCR. The sample carries some 90,000 clones, around 92% recorded once. The input for sequencing was PBMCs, taken around atezolizumab (anti-PD-L1) treatment. Receptors were obtained from a woman at least 80 years old with urothelial cancer. CDR3s include the opening cysteine and the closing phenylalanine or tryptophan. The order of the fields is J gene, D gene, clone size, V gene, CDR3 protein, CDR3 DNA. A D gene is named only where the DNA matches it firmly. Clone size, where shown, is once, few, many, or a class for clones that have expanded.

TRBJ2-1,TRBD2,.,TRBV19,CASSIAGVNNEQFF,TGTGCCAGTAGTATTGCGGGAGTTAACAATGAGCAGTTCTTC
TRBJ2-2,.,.,TRBV7-3,CASSLTGGPGTGELFF,TGTGCCAGCAGCTTAACGGGGGGGCCGGGGACCGGGGAGCTGTTTTTT
TRBJ2-1,TRBD1,.,TRBV5-1,CASSQGQNNEQFF,TGCGCCAGCAGCCAGGGACAGAACAATGAGCAGTTCTTC
TRBJ1-2,.,.,TRBV28,CASSVQGLGYTF,TGTGCCAGCAGTGTCCAGGGGCTTGGCTACACCTTC
TRBJ1-5,.,.,TRBV6-1,CASSERQLSNQPQHF,TGTGCCAGCAGTGAGAGACAGCTTAGCAATCAGCCCCAGCATTTT
TRBJ2-3,.,.,TRBV10-3,CAISESSPSTDTQYF,TGTGCCATCAGTGAGTCGAGTCCTTCCACAGATACGCAGTATTTT
TRBJ2-2,.,.,TRBV19,CASTTPPGVPVELFF,TGTGCCAGTACCACCCCCCCGGGGGTACCGGTGGAGCTGTTTTTT
TRBJ2-3,TRBD1,.,TRBV10-3,CATMTGGTDTQYF,TGTGCCACCATGACAGGGGGCACAGATACGCAGTATTTT
TRBJ2-7,TRBD2,.,TRBV5-4,CASSSRGLAYEQYF,TGTGCCAGCAGCTCCAGGGGACTAGCCTACGAGCAGTACTTC
TRBJ2-6,TRBD2,.,TRBV19,CASSHPEGSGGSGANVLTF,TGTGCCAGTAGTCACCCCGAGGGTAGCGGGGGCTCTGGGGCCAACGTCCTGACTTTC
TRBJ1-2,TRBD1,.,TRBV14,CASSAGQVLGYTF,TGTGCCAGCAGCGCCGGACAGGTTCTGGGCTACACCTTC
TRBJ1-1,.,.,TRBV5-1,CASSLGQGPPATF,TGCGCCAGCAGCTTGGGGCAGGGTCCGCCGGCTACGTTT
TRBJ1-3,TRBD1,.,TRBV18,CASRQGAENTIYF,TGTGCCAGCAGACAGGGGGCCGAGAACACCATATATTTT
TRBJ1-2,.,once,TRBV5-4,CASSLALGQGSGYTF,TGTGCCAGCAGCTTGGCCCTCGGGCAGGGGAGCGGCTACACCTTC
TRBJ2-1,.,.,TRBV28,CASSLGPSQFF,TGTGCCAGCAGCCTGGGGCCGTCGCAGTTCTTC
TRBJ2-7,TRBD1,.,TRBV9,CASSVATGQGDEQYF,TGTGCCAGCAGCGTAGCTACCGGGCAGGGGGACGAGCAGTACTTC
TRBJ1-1,.,.,TRBV11-2,CASSFSNTEAFF,TGTGCCAGCAGCTTCAGTAACACTGAAGCTTTCTTT
TRBJ2-3,.,.,TRBV28,CASGGQGEDTQYF,TGTGCCAGCGGGGGGCAGGGGGAAGATACGCAGTATTTT
TRBJ2-5,TRBD2,.,TRBV29-1,CSVGKAGADETQYF,TGCAGCGTGGGAAAAGCGGGAGCGGACGAGACCCAGTACTTC
TRBJ1-1,TRBD1,.,TRBV7-9,CASSLAGGRTEAFF,TGTGCCAGCAGCTTAGCAGGGGGCAGGACTGAAGCTTTCTTT
TRBJ2-1,TRBD2,.,TRBV2,CASSGLAGGSEQFF,TGTGCCAGCAGTGGTCTAGCGGGAGGCAGTGAGCAGTTCTTC
TRBJ2-7,TRBD1,.,TRBV29-1,CSVVGQLYEQYF,TGCAGCGTTGTGGGACAGCTTTACGAGCAGTACTTC
TRBJ2-7,.,.,TRBV25-1,CASSKFAGTYEQYF,TGTGCCAGCAGTAAGTTTGCGGGAACCTACGAGCAGTACTTC
TRBJ2-2,TRBD1,.,TRBV15,CATSSAGTGGAGELFF,TGTGCCACCAGCAGTGCCGGGACAGGGGGCGCCGGGGAGCTGTTTTTT
TRBJ1-4,TRBD1,.,TRBV6-6,CASSYGGRGRGEKLFF,TGTGCCAGCAGTTACGGGGGAAGGGGGCGCGGGGAAAAACTGTTTTTT
TRBJ2-1,.,.,TRBV11-1,CASTPGFF,TGTGCCAGCACCCCCGGGTTCTTC
TRBJ2-1,.,.,TRBV7-3,CASSALPTVSSYNEQFF,TGTGCCAGCAGCGCACTCCCCACGGTGAGCTCCTACAATGAGCAGTTCTTC
TRBJ2-5,.,.,TRBV7-2,CASSFGGGGETQYF,TGTGCCAGCAGCTTCGGGGGAGGGGGGGAGACCCAGTACTTC
TRBJ1-2,TRBD1,.,TRBV7-2,CASSPHSVGQGGYAF,TGTGCCAGCAGCCCACATAGCGTCGGACAGGGGGGCTACGCCTTC
TRBJ2-5,.,.,TRBV7-2,CANSLAGLQETQYF,TGTGCCAACTCCCTAGCCGGACTACAAGAGACCCAGTACTTC
TRBJ1-1,.,.,TRBV5-1,CASSLVQMNTEAFF,TGCGCCAGCAGCTTGGTACAAATGAACACTGAAGCTTTCTTT
TRBJ2-2,TRBD2,.,TRBV5-1,CASSASGKGRELFF,TGCGCCAGCAGCGCGAGCGGGAAGGGGCGGGAGCTGTTTTTT
TRBJ1-2,.,few,TRBV5-1,CASSLDSNYGYTF,TGCGCCAGCAGCTTGGACAGTAACTATGGCTACACCTTC
TRBJ2-1,TRBD2,.,TRBV27,CASSATSGRAGEQFF,TGTGCCAGCAGTGCAACTAGCGGGAGGGCCGGGGAGCAGTTCTTC
TRBJ2-3,.,.,TRBV5-1,CASSSNTDTQYF,TGCGCCAGCAGCTCCAACACAGATACGCAGTATTTT
TRBJ1-4,.,.,TRBV19,CASSGQFEKLFF,TGTGCCAGTAGCGGACAGTTTGAAAAACTGTTTTTT
TRBJ2-7,.,.,TRBV30,CAWIKNSYEQYF,TGTGCCTGGATCAAAAACTCCTACGAGCAGTACTTC
TRBJ2-3,.,.,TRBV10-1,CASSRDSQDTQYF,TGCGCCAGCAGCCGGGACTCTCAAGATACGCAGTATTTT
TRBJ1-5,TRBD1,.,TRBV4-1,CASSQTTGGYQPQHF,TGCGCCAGCAGCCAAACGACAGGGGGCTATCAGCCCCAGCATTTT
TRBJ2-7,TRBD1,.,TRBV5-6,CASSRAGTGPHEQYF,TGTGCCAGCAGCCGAGCCGGGACAGGGCCCCACGAGCAGTACTTC
TRBJ2-7,TRBD2,.,TRBV28,CASTHPAGGLEQYF,TGTGCCAGCACCCACCCAGCGGGAGGTCTCGAGCAGTACTTC
TRBJ2-5,.,.,TRBV28,CASSLGSGGGLAQYF,TGTGCCAGCAGTTTAGGTAGCGGAGGCGGGTTGGCCCAGTACTTC
TRBJ1-5,TRBD1,.,TRBV28,CASSLSRGSATPQHF,TGTGCCAGCAGCCTTAGCAGGGGGTCCGCCACGCCCCAGCATTTT